The clone carrying this TCR beta chain was seen a handful of times. The antigen is undetermined. Time point noted: persistent/refractory GD, antithyroid drugs over 5 years with positive TRAb. RNA from PBMCs was the source of the TCR library. This sample was taken from a study of regulatory T cells in long-lasting Graves disease. Study-level findings and limits: No thyroid tissue was studied; the work used peripheral blood only. Whereas about a thousand public clonotypes were shared by new patients, persistent patients shared more, at approximately 2,700.

Germline assignment: CDR1 SNHLY and CDR2 FYNNEI. Trimming removed 3 bases at V and 9 bases at J, with 15 bases between. CDR3 length: 15 amino acids. Relying on iRepertoire HTBI primers and Arm-PCR of CDR3 regions, the team built TCR beta libraries. Via MiXCR, TCRdb re-called the multiplex PCR reads, giving one row per CDR3 protein. Of over 350,000 distinct CDR3 sequences detected, around 21% appear once; the ten largest clones hold 20%. The specimen comprised peripheral blood mononuclear cells (PBMCs), sampled when the disease was refractory, from a patient treated with antithyroid drugs. The source is a female donor with Graves disease. V and J are TRBV2 and TRBJ1-6; TRBD1 might be the D (5 bases). The DNA of the CDR3 is TGTGCCAGCAGTGAGGGGGGGGTCGGGGGTTCACCCCTCCACTTT. This gives the protein CASSEGGVGGSPLHF.